A single sample is the source of the 16 T cell receptor beta chains below, sequenced in a study of cytomegalovirus exposure and HLA in healthy donors. The PCR employed 60 Vbeta primers together with 13 Jbeta primers. Repertoires were generated with immunoSEQ multiplex PCR, while TCRdb's copy carries only in-frame clones and drops some. The sample contains about 110,000 clones, 80% to 85% of which appear only once. The specimen was PBMCs. All receptors derive from an older woman in good health and CMV-seropositive.

J is TRBJ2-3 and V is TRBV5-1; D possibly corresponds to TRBD2 (6 bases). The CDR3 runs 16 residues. V lost 4 bases and J lost 0, with 15 bases in between. CDR1 and CDR2 (germline): SGHRS, YFSETQ. The CDR3 region has the DNA TGCGCCAGCAGCCCCAGGCCAAGCGGGAGCACAGATACGCAGTATTTT. Translated, it gives CASSPRPSGSTDTQYF.

V is TRBV6-5 and J is TRBJ2-7; 7 bases are shared with TRBD1. V was clipped by 6 bases and J by 2 bases; unmatched bases: 7. The CDR3 is 14 residues long. Germline assignment: CDR1 MNHEY and CDR2 SVGAGI. CDR3 loop: CASSNLQGTYEQYF. CDR3 nucleotides: TGTGCCAGCAGCAATCTACAGGGGACCTACGAGCAGTACTTC.

The chain combines TRBV15 with TRBJ1-3, with no clear D. Trimming took 4 bases from V and 0 from J, leaving 10 bases between them. The germline CDR1 and CDR2 sequences are LNHNV and YYDKDF (reference sequence). This CDR3 region has 15 residues. The CDR3 bases are TGTGCCACCAGCAACGAGCGCGCCTCTGGAAACACCATATATTTT. Its translation: CATSNERASGNTIYF.

V and J are TRBV19 and TRBJ2-5; 9 positions match TRBD2. Per germline, CDR1 LNHDA and CDR2 SQIVND (reference sequence). Unmatched junction bases numbered 10, after V lost 2 bases and J lost 3 bases. This CDR3 is 17 amino acids long. The DNA of the CDR3 is TGTGCCAGTAGTATAAGGGGGCTGAGACTAGCGGAAGAGACCCAGTACTTC. It specifies CASSIRGLRLAEETQYF.

This chain joins TRBV27 and TRBJ1-2; TRBD1 matches at 10 bases. The CDR3 loop spans 14 amino acids. CDR1 and CDR2 from the germline V gene are MNHEY and SMNVEV (reference sequence). V lost 7 bases to trimming and J lost 7 bases; unmatched junction nucleotides: 9. CDR3 sequence (DNA): TGTGCCAGCAAAGCCGGGACAGGGGTATTTGGCTACACCTTC. This encodes CASKAGTGVFGYTF.

CDR3 loop: CASSSGSLTGELFF. The CDR3, as DNA: TGTGCCAGCAGCAGCGGGAGTCTTACCGGGGAGCTGTTTTTT. The gene calls are TRBV6-5 and TRBJ2-2; 8 bases line up with TRBD2. V gave up 6 bases and J gave up 5 bases; unmatched junction bases: 5. The CDR3 extends over 14 amino acids. Looked up from germline, CDR1 is MNHEY and CDR2 is SVGAGI.

This clone showed up just a few times. This chain uses TRBV25-1 with TRBJ1-3; D unresolved. Germline V gives CDR1 MGHDK, CDR2 SYGVNS. The CDR3 is 12 amino acids. The V gene lost 5 bases and the J gene lost 0 bases, with 2 bases spanning the gap. This chain's CDR3 is CASSLSGNTIYF. CDR3 coding DNA: TGTGCCAGCAGTCTCTCTGGAAACACCATATATTTT.

The chain couples TRBV18 to TRBJ2-1; 10 bases agree with TRBD2. Germline CDR1 and CDR2: KGHSH and LQKENI. After removal of 4 bases from V and 0 bases from J, the junction contained 9 bases not matched to a gene. CDR3 length: 18 residues. The CDR3 sequence is CASSQWGLASSSYNEQFF. The CDR3, as DNA: TGTGCCAGCTCACAATGGGGACTAGCGTCAAGCTCCTACAATGAGCAGTTCTTC.

The chain combines TRBV19 with TRBJ2-1; the match to TRBD1 covers 8 bases. Germline lookup yields CDR1 LNHDA and CDR2 SQIVND (reference sequence). This CDR3 contains 16 residues. After removal of 5 bases from V and 9 bases from J, the junction contained 15 bases not matched to a gene. For the CDR3, the DNA is TGTGCCAGTAGTTTTGGAGACAGGGGTGGTTCTAGTGAGCAGTTCTTC. Amino acids: CASSFGDRGGSSEQFF.

The gene calls are TRBV6-5 and TRBJ1-5; TRBD1 aligns across 7 bases. CDR3 length equals 14 residues. Germline lookup yields CDR1 MNHEY and CDR2 SVGAGI. With V trimmed by 9 bases and J by 0 bases, 5 bases remained unmatched. The CDR3 is CASQTGHSNQPQHF. The CDR3 DNA sequence: TGTGCCAGTCAGACAGGGCATAGCAATCAGCCCCAGCATTTT.

The chain carries TRBV19 and TRBJ2-2, with 11 nucleotides matching TRBD2. Losses at the gene ends were 1 base for V and 0 bases for J; bases not matched to a gene: 1. This CDR3 has 17 residues. The germline V gene has CDR1 LNHDA and CDR2 SQIVND (reference sequence). This CDR3 reads CASSIVGLAANTGELFF. The CDR3 DNA reads as TGTGCCAGTAGTATAGTGGGACTAGCGGCGAACACCGGGGAGCTGTTTTTT.

The rearrangement uses TRBV25-1 and TRBJ2-1; a possible D gene is TRBD1 (5 bases). The CDR3 covers 13 residues. Trimming pared 4 bases from V and 9 bases from J, leaving 13 bases between. In germline, CDR1 is MGHDK, CDR2 SYGVNS. The CDR3 spells CASSGSQGSEQFF. As DNA, the CDR3 is TGTGCCAGCAGTGGATCTCAGGGTAGTGAGCAGTTCTTC.

The genes are TRBV19 and TRBJ1-5, with D possibly being TRBD1 (6 bases). Trimming took 8 bases from V and 5 from J, leaving 13 bases between them. CDR3 length: 13 residues. CDR1 is LNHDA, CDR2 SQIVND, per germline (reference sequence). The CDR3 sequence is CASQRQDDQPQHF. The CDR3 coding sequence is TGTGCCAGTCAACGACAGGACGATCAGCCCCAGCATTTT.

This clone was seen only once. The chain recombines TRBV6-6 with TRBJ2-1; the match to TRBD2 covers 10 bases. Germline V gene sequence: CDR1 MNHNY, CDR2 SVGAGI (reference sequence). CDR3 size: 15 residues. Trimming took 5 bases from V and 7 from J; bases not matched to a gene: 8. DNA of the CDR3: TGTGCCAGCAGTCGACTAAGCGGGAGGGGTAATGAGCAGTTCTTC. Translating gives CASSRLSGRGNEQFF.

The chain employs TRBV14 and TRBJ2-5, with D uncertain. The V gene lost 2 bases and the J gene lost 2 bases, with 15 bases spanning the gap. The germline V gene encodes CDR1 SGHDN and CDR2 FVKESK. CDR3 length: 16 amino acids. CDR3 coding DNA: TGTGCCAGCAGCCAAATGAAGTGGGCCTTTCAAGAGACCCAGTACTTC. Protein product: CASSQMKWAFQETQYF.

This clone was seen a few times. This sequence joins TRBV23-1 and TRBJ2-6; tentative D call: TRBD1 (6 bases). TRBV23-1 is designated an ORF whose function remains uncertain. There are 18 residues in the CDR3. V was trimmed by 3 bases and J by 1 base, leaving 16 bases between them. Written as DNA, the CDR3 is TGCGCCAGCAGTCACTTAACCGGGACAACTTCTGGGGCCAACGTCCTGACTTTC. This translates into CASSHLTGTTSGANVLTF.